This TCR beta chain was identified in a study of metastatic and nonmetastatic thyroid tumors. About the study: The study looked at repertoires side by side in blood and in tumor or nodule tissue from malignant and benign thyroid patients. General observations from the study: Reports indicated that malignant thyroid tumors showed significantly higher TCR beta diversity than benign nodules did, in blood and tumor.

Authors' data handling: Across clinicopathological groups, CDR3 differences served as the basis for building a distant-metastasis classifier for papillary thyroid cancer. TCRdb re-clonotyped the PCR reads via MiXCR. None of the V and J calls come from the authors' own analysis; TCRdb made them. Here the sample spans about 41,000 clones, 28% being singletons. Thyroid surgery had not been preceded by any treatment in any patient. This clone was detected many times. Its target is not known. With a much larger clone just one base away, this may be a read error. Other DNA sequences in the sample encode the same CDR3. Trimming cost V 3 bases and J 2 bases; bases outside gene matches: 7. The length of the CDR3 is 16 residues. Germline assignment: CDR1 ENHRY and CDR2 SYGVKD.

The source material was blood. The sequence was collected from a male donor with papillary thyroid cancer or a benign thyroid nodule (not recorded which). Some clones in this sample may be carry-over from other donors' samples. The rearrangement joins TRBV10-3 to TRBJ2-7, with 10 bases matching TRBD1. CDR3 loop: CAISDPTGTGAYEQYF. CDR3 in DNA: TGTGCCATCAGTGACCCCACCGGGACAGGGGCCTACGAGCAGTACTTC.